This is a list of T cell receptor beta chains from one sample in a study of liver allograft versus peripheral blood T cells. TCRdb re-analysed the reads in MiXCR, keeping a single row per CDR3 protein. The table includes about 7,800 distinct CDR3 sequences, about a sixth detected once. The receptors stem from a human patient who had a liver transplant. Some T cells may arise from the graft donor. Each CDR3 is given with its conserved first and last residue. The D gene is left open where the match is weak.

. | TRBJ1-3 | TRBV19 | CASSIHGRESGNTIYF
. | TRBJ1-1 | TRBV29-1 | CSVGVNTEAFF
TRBD1 | TRBJ1-4 | TRBV19 | CASSFRDRGATNEKLFF
. | TRBJ2-2 | TRBV5-5 | CASSTWGTAITGELFF
. | TRBJ1-2 | TRBV28 | CASSPQGRFWINGYTF
. | TRBJ1-1 | TRBV6-5 | CASSYGDGMGMNTEAFF
. | TRBJ2-6 | TRBV6-5 | CASGHISGANVLTF
TRBD1 | TRBJ1-2 | TRBV6-1 | CASSEAATGTHYGYTF
. | TRBJ1-2 | TRBV19 | CASHRGGNGYTF
TRBD2 | TRBJ2-3 | TRBV29-1 | CSASSGGADTQYF
. | TRBJ1-1 | TRBV6-5 | CASSYSKGVEAFF
. | TRBJ1-1 | TRBV7-2 | CASSLAGGITEAFF
. | TRBJ2-7 | TRBV30 | CAWSALTGQYF
. | TRBJ1-5 | TRBV12-3/TRBV12-4 | CASKQGVNQPQHF
. | TRBJ1-1 | TRBV28 | CASSGNTEAFF
. | TRBJ2-7 | TRBV19 | CASKRGYEQYF
. | TRBJ1-1 | TRBV12-3/TRBV12-4 | CASSFTLQNTEAFF
TRBD1 | TRBJ1-5 | TRBV6-5 | CASSYSIPGQGINQPQHF
. | TRBJ2-3 | TRBV11-2 | CASSRTLDTQYF
. | TRBJ1-6 | TRBV20-1 | CSARNRDFYNSPLHF
TRBD1 | TRBJ1-3 | TRBV11-2 | CASSHPGTGGAGNTIYF
. | TRBJ1-4 | TRBV5-6 | CASSLYAGKLFF
. | TRBJ1-2 | TRBV20-1 | CSASDQDGYTF
TRBD1 | TRBJ1-6 | TRBV6-1 | CASLGGADSSYNSPLHF
. | TRBJ2-1 | TRBV20-1 | CSALRSSFEQFF
TRBD1 | TRBJ1-2 | TRBV27 | CASSLGQGLNYGYTF
TRBD1 | TRBJ1-2 | TRBV27 | CASRTVGTGGVDTF
TRBD1 | TRBJ2-1 | TRBV5-4 | CASSVVGTGNNEQFF
. | TRBJ1-2 | TRBV28 | CASSFDRANYGYTF